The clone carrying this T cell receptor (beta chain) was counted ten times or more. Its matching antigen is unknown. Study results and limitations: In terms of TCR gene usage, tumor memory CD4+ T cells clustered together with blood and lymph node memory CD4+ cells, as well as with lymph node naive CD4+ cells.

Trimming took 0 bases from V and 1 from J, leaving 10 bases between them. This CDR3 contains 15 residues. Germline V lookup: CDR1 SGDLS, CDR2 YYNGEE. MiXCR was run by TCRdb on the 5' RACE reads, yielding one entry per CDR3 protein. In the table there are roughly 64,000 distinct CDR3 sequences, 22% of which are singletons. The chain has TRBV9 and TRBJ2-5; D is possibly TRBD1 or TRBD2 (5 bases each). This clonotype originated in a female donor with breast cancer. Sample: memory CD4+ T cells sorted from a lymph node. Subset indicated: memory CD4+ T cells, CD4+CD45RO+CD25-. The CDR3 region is CASSVGPGTQETQYF. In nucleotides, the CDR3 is TGTGCCAGCAGCGTAGGCCCCGGGACCCAAGAGACCCAGTACTTC.